The present T cell receptor beta chain was sequenced within a study of beta chain features in type 1 diabetes. In the study overall: No age, gender or cell yield differences were seen between patients and healthy donors. Examined across all samples were almost 110 million sorted cells.

Expressed TCRB transcripts got sequenced, as all isolated RNA was reverse transcribed. Some clones are missing from TCRdb's copy, which holds only in-frame ones; the method was immunoSEQ multiplex PCR. Of roughly 260,000 clones in the sample, roughly 22% were seen once. Remarks on this clone: The antigen remains undetermined.

Overall study results and limits: All four CD4+ subsets of Type 1 diabetes patients contained TCRB CDR3s that were moderately but significantly shorter.

This TCR derives from a woman aged 40 to 50 with type 1 diabetes. Sequenced material: naive CD4+ T cells from blood.

For the CDR3, the DNA is TGTGCCAGCAGGTCCGCCGACAGGGATGAAGAGACCCAGTACTTC. Its translation: CASRSADRDEETQYF. The chain combines TRBV28 with TRBJ2-5, with 7 positions matching TRBD1. J gave up 3 bases and V 6 bases, and 10 bases lay outside the gene matches. The CDR3 sequence is 15 residues long. The germline gives CDR1 MDHEN, CDR2 SYDVKM.